Here is one T cell receptor (beta chain) with its context. Its matching antigen is unknown. Whole-study findings and limits: Whole repertoires were not studied in the larger cohort, only one V-J beta rearrangement.

Trimming removed 2 bases at V and 2 bases at J, with 16 bases between. The CDR3 runs to 16 residues. Germline V gene lookup returns CDR1 SGHTA and CDR2 FQGNSA. Constant-region reverse primers amplified full-length variable regions, followed by semi-nested Nested Universal Primer A PCR. TCRdb fed the 5' RACE reads into MiXCR, producing one record per CDR3 protein. The data contain some 5,600 distinct CDR3 sequences, roughly three fifths of them seen just once; the ten biggest clones take up about 12%. The source is a female donor with breast cancer. The chain links TRBV7-2 to TRBJ2-7; D is ambiguous. Sequencing input: naive CD4+ T cells sorted from blood. As for subset: naive CD4+ T cells, CD4+CD45RA+CD25-. The CDR3 DNA sequence: TGTGCCAGCAGCTTAAGGTGGCCTCAGGTGGCCTACGAGCAGTACTTC. Protein sequence: CASSLRWPQVAYEQYF.